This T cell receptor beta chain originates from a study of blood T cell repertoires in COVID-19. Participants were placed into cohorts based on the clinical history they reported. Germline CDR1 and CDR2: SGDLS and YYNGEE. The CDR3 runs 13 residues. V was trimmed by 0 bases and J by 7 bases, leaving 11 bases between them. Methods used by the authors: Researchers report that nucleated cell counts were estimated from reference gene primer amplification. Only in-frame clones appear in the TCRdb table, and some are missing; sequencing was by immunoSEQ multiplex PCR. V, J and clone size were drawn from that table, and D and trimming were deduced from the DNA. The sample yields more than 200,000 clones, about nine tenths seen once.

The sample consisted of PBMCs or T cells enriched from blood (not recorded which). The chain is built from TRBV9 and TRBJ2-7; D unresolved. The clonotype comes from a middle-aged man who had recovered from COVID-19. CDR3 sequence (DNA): TGTGCCAGCAGCGTAGCCGGGTCGGGTGAGCAGTACTTC. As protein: CASSVAGSGEQYF.